This entry features one T cell receptor beta chain sequence. The antigen remains undetermined. The record originates from a study of post-analysis software for immune sequencing data. Study-wide points: Normalized Chao1 diversity in multiple sclerosis patients fell significantly below that of controls. The study found TRBV5-6, TRBV5-1 and TRBV20-1 among about five TRBV segments more frequent in patients than controls.

V was clipped by 5 bases and J by 7 bases, with 12 bases between them. This CDR3 has 12 amino acids. Germline CDR1 reads GTSNPN; CDR2 reads SVGIG (reference sequence). Every TCR beta cDNA library bore unique molecular identifiers. The yield from roughly 1 to 10 million T cells was roughly 500,000 cDNA molecules in total. MiXCR was run by TCRdb on the PCR reads, yielding one entry per CDR3 protein. The top ten hold about 11% of the sample, which has 600,000 to 700,000 distinct CDR3 sequences, 55% to 70% seen once. This sequence originates from a girl aged 2 to 9 with multiple sclerosis. Sequencing was carried out using blood. The J gene is TRBJ2-1, the V gene TRBV30, with D perhaps being TRBD1 or TRBD2 (6 bases each). This CDR3 is CAWGRRGNEQFF. The CDR3 DNA follows: TGTGCCTGGGGTCGGAGGGGGAATGAGCAGTTCTTC.